A single sample gave rise to the 27 T cell receptor beta chains below, sequenced in a study of blood T cell repertoires in COVID-19 (dated by TCRdb to between 2020 and 2021). Receptor libraries were prepared by the immunoSEQ multiplex PCR assay. TCRdb carries this immuneACCESS record with in-frame sequences only. Its versions omit some clonotypes, under half of them owing to an unresolved V gene in the studies checked, with the rest unexplained. The sample includes approximately 120,000 clones, with 77% observed a single time. The ten largest account for about a fifth of the sample. The sequencing sample was made of peripheral blood. The receptors derive from a man aged 80 or over with acute or convalescent COVID-19.

The gene calls are TRBV2 and TRBJ2-2, with D hard to call. The CDR3 sequence is 16 residues long. Germline V gives CDR1 SNHLY, CDR2 FYNNEI. The ends were cut back, 6 bases at V and 2 bases at J, with 16 bases in the middle. The CDR3 nucleotides are TGTGCCAGCAGCATCGAATTGGGCAGAAACACCGGGGAGCTGTTTTTT. As protein: CASSIELGRNTGELFF. The variable domain in full, completed from reference TRBV2 and TRBJ2-2, reads EPEVTQTPSHQVTQMGQEVILRCVPISNHLYFYWYRQILGQKVEFLVSFYNNEISEKSEIFDDQFSVERPDGSNFTLKIRSTKLEDSAMYFCASSIELGRNTGELFFGEGSRLTVL.

The V gene is TRBV2, the J gene TRBJ2-3; TRBD1 might be the D (6 bases). Germline CDR1 is SNHLY and CDR2 is FYNNEI. Trimming cost V 8 bases and J 0 bases, with 12 bases left between them. This CDR3 region has 14 residues. Written as DNA, the CDR3 is TGTGCCAGCGCCCGGGACACCAGCACAGATACGCAGTATTTT. Amino acids: CASARDTSTDTQYF. The whole variable domain, remainder taken from reference TRBV2 and TRBJ2-3, is EPEVTQTPSHQVTQMGQEVILRCVPISNHLYFYWYRQILGQKVEFLVSFYNNEISEKSEIFDDQFSVERPDGSNFTLKIRSTKLEDSAMYFCASARDTSTDTQYFGPGTRLTVL.

The V call is TRBV4-3, the J call TRBJ1-2, with unresolved D. Germline CDR1 reads LGHNA; CDR2 reads YSLEER. The CDR3 spans 15 residues. V was cut by 1 base and J by 4 bases, with 13 bases left in between. CDR3 loop: CASSQAPSSSYGYTF. In DNA form, the CDR3 reads TGCGCCAGCAGCCAAGCCCCGTCTTCGTCCTATGGCTACACCTTC.

This clone has only a few counts. V and J are TRBV3-1 (or the pseudogene TRBV3-2) and TRBJ1-2; D is possibly TRBD1 (5 bases). CDR1 is LGHDT, CDR2 YNNKEL, per germline (reference sequence). The V end lost 7 bases, the J end lost 4 bases, and 16 bases lay between the germline ends. There are 14 residues in the CDR3. Here the CDR3 DNA reads TGTGCCAGCACCCCAGGGCAGTCCAGCTATGGCTACACCTTC. Its translation: CASTPGQSSYGYTF.

V usage is TRBV5-1 and J usage is TRBJ2-2, with 12 bases lining up with TRBD2. This CDR3 comprises 16 residues. Germline loops: CDR1 SGHRS, CDR2 YFSETQ. With V trimmed by 4 bases and J by 4 bases, 5 bases remained unmatched. In DNA form, the CDR3 reads TGCGCCAGCAGCATCATGACTAGCGGGAGCACCGGGGAGCTGTTTTTT. This translates into CASSIMTSGSTGELFF.

This clone was seen just once. The rearrangement links TRBV9 to TRBJ1-2; D might be TRBD1 (5 bases). The CDR3 runs 15 residues. Germline CDR1 is SGDLS and CDR2 is YYNGEE. Trimming pared 4 bases from V and 1 base from J, leaving 14 bases between. CDR3 amino acids: CASSPRTSLNYGYTF. The CDR3, as DNA: TGTGCCAGCAGCCCCCGGACATCCCTTAACTATGGCTACACCTTC.

This chain links TRBV2 with TRBJ1-2, with TRBD1 matching over 7 bases. V trimming: 5 bases; J trimming: 2 bases; junction bases outside the gene matches: 2. The germline V gene encodes CDR1 SNHLY and CDR2 FYNNEI. This CDR3 spans 13 amino acids. The CDR3 DNA is TGTGCCAGCAGTTTGGGACAGAACTATGGCTACACCTTC. Protein: CASSLGQNYGYTF.

The chain joins TRBV9 to TRBJ1-4; TRBD1 matches at 10 bases. The CDR3 has 17 residues. The V segment lost 3 bases and the J segment 3 bases; nucleotides outside the gene matches: 8. CDR1 SGDLS and CDR2 YYNGEE come from the germline V gene. The CDR3 region is CASSASLGTGANEKLFF. The CDR3 bases are TGTGCCAGCAGCGCTAGCCTTGGGACAGGGGCTAATGAAAAACTGTTTTTT.

This chain connects TRBV6-4 to TRBJ2-7; D remains ambiguous. Trimming removed 10 bases from V and 7 bases from J, with 11 bases in between. There are 10 residues in the CDR3. CDR1 and CDR2 (germline): MRHNA, SNTAGT. CDR3 amino acids: CATLSVEQYF. Here the CDR3 DNA reads TGTGCCACCCTTTCGGTTGAGCAGTACTTC.

The chain is built from TRBV19 and TRBJ2-4, with 9 bases matching TRBD1. The CDR3 has 15 amino acids. Looked up from germline, CDR1 is LNHDA and CDR2 is SQIVND (reference sequence). The V gene end was trimmed by 5 bases and the J gene end by 4 bases; junction bases not matched to a gene: 6. This CDR3 is CASSDPGTGKNIQYF. Here the CDR3 DNA reads TGTGCCAGTAGTGATCCGGGGACAGGGAAAAACATTCAGTACTTC.

This clone was counted between two and nine times. The chain recombines TRBV10-3 with TRBJ2-3, with 12 positions matching TRBD2. This CDR3 has 18 amino acids. The trim removed 1 base at V and 2 bases at J, leaving 7 bases unmatched. Germline-derived CDR1 and CDR2 are ENHRY and SYGVKD. As DNA, the CDR3 is TGTGCCATCAGTGAGTGGCTGACTAGCGGGGGCCACACAGATACGCAGTATTTT. Translating gives CAISEWLTSGGHTDTQYF.

The rearrangement links TRBV4-3 to TRBJ2-7; 8 bases map to TRBD1. CDR3 length equals 15 residues. With V trimmed by 4 bases and J by 6 bases, 11 bases remained unmatched. Germline assignment: CDR1 LGHNA and CDR2 YSLEER. CDR3 amino acids: CASSRGTGVSGEQYF. In DNA, the CDR3 is TGCGCCAGCAGCCGTGGGACAGGAGTTTCAGGCGAGCAGTACTTC.

This clone was counted a few times. The J gene is TRBJ1-5, the V gene TRBV7-9; weak D call: TRBD1 (5 bases). Germline CDR1 and CDR2: SEHNR and FQNEAQ (reference sequence). The CDR3 extends over 15 amino acids. Trimming pared 6 bases from V and 0 bases from J, leaving 12 bases between. CDR3 in amino acids: CASRRDGGSNQPQHF. The CDR3 nucleotides are TGTGCCAGCAGACGCGACGGGGGTAGCAATCAGCCCCAGCATTTT.

In DNA form, the CDR3 reads TGCAGCGTTGATGAGCCACATGGCTACACCTTC. Protein sequence: CSVDEPHGYTF. This chain links TRBV29-1 with TRBJ1-2, with D uncertain. Trimming took 3 bases from V and 6 from J, leaving 8 bases between them. Germline V CDR1 and CDR2: SQVTM, ANQGSEA. The CDR3 contains 11 residues.

The chain links TRBV7-9 to TRBJ1-2; D remains ambiguous. Between the trimmed V and J ends, which lost 3 bases and 7 bases, there was a span of 9 bases. This CDR3 spans 12 amino acids. CDR1 is SEHNR, CDR2 FQNEAQ, per germline (reference sequence). The chain's CDR3 is CASSFPNTGYTF. In DNA, the CDR3 is TGTGCCAGCAGCTTTCCGAACACTGGCTACACCTTC. The complete variable domain, with remaining parts taken from reference TRBV7-9 and TRBJ1-2, reads DTGVSQNPRHKITKRGQNVTFRCDPISEHNRLYWYRQTLGQGPEFLTYFQNEAQLEKSRLLSDRFSAERPKGSFSTLEIQRTEQGDSAMYLCASSFPNTGYTFGSGTRLTVV.

The chain couples TRBV7-3 to TRBJ2-2, with a possible D match to TRBD2 (5 bases). Per germline, CDR1 SGHTA and CDR2 FQGTGA. The CDR3 runs 14 residues. Between the trimmed V and J ends, which lost 5 bases and 6 bases, there was a span of 13 bases. This CDR3 is CASSPQTKSGELFF. As DNA, the CDR3 is TGTGCCAGCAGCCCACAGACTAAGTCCGGGGAGCTGTTTTTT.

The chain combines TRBV3-1 (or the pseudogene TRBV3-2) with TRBJ2-7, with 8 bases identical to TRBD1. CDR3 length: 13 residues. Germline V lookup: CDR1 LGHDT, CDR2 YNNKEL (reference sequence). V gave up 6 bases and J gave up 6 bases; unmatched junction bases: 7. This chain's CDR3 is CASSQDRAGEQYF. The CDR3 DNA sequence: TGTGCCAGCAGTCAGGACAGGGCGGGCGAGCAGTACTTC.

This chain links TRBV11-3 with TRBJ2-1, with 8 bases fitting TRBD2. The CDR3 length is 16 residues. The ends lost 5 bases at V and 1 base at J; junction bases unmatched: 7. Germline CDR1 reads SGHNT; CDR2 reads YENEEA. In DNA form, the CDR3 reads TGTGCCAGCAGCCACCGTGGCGGGGGGTCCTACAATGAGCAGTTCTTC. As protein: CASSHRGGGSYNEQFF.

The chain has TRBV19 and TRBJ2-5, with 7 positions matching TRBD1. Germline CDR1 LNHDA, CDR2 SQIVND (reference sequence). The V gene end was trimmed by 3 bases and the J gene end by 2 bases; junction bases not matched to a gene: 0. This CDR3 is 13 amino acids long. In DNA, the CDR3 is TGTGCCAGTAGTATGGGACAGCAAGAGACCCAGTACTTC. Translation: CASSMGQQETQYF.

The chain recombines TRBV5-6 with TRBJ1-6; 10 bases map to TRBD1. Germline CDR1 reads SGHDT; CDR2 reads YYEEEE. With 3 bases clipped from V and 14 bases from J, the junction kept 14 bases outside the gene matches. The CDR3 has 16 residues. CDR3 protein: CASSSGPGTGVQALHF. The CDR3 DNA follows: TGTGCCAGCAGCTCAGGCCCCGGGACAGGGGTTCAGGCCCTCCACTTT.

J is TRBJ2-7 and V is TRBV18; D may be TRBD2 (7 bases). Germline CDR1 reads KGHSH; CDR2 reads LQKENI. V shed 6 bases and J shed 3 bases, with 18 bases lying between them. This CDR3 region has 15 residues. The CDR3 reads CASSPRRGADYEQYF. In nucleotides, the CDR3 is TGTGCCAGCTCCCCTCGTCGGGGGGCTGACTACGAGCAGTACTTC.

The V call is TRBV9, the J call TRBJ1-2, with a possible D match to TRBD1 (6 bases). The CDR3 is 13 amino acids. Germline assignment: CDR1 SGDLS and CDR2 YYNGEE. Trimming took off 0 bases at V and 5 bases at J, with 8 bases between the two ends. The CDR3 reads CASSVATGYGYTF. CDR3 sequence (DNA): TGTGCCAGCAGCGTAGCGACAGGATATGGCTACACCTTC.

The CDR3 loop reads CASSLRRGDYNEQFF. Written as DNA, the CDR3 is TGTGCCAGCAGTTTAAGGAGGGGGGACTATAATGAGCAGTTCTTC. This chain connects TRBV28 to TRBJ2-1; D perhaps matches TRBD2 (7 bases). The CDR3 consists of 15 residues. Germline values: CDR1 MDHEN, CDR2 SYDVKM. Between the trimmed V and J ends, which lost 2 bases and 7 bases, there was a span of 15 bases.

The table lists this clone with a count of one. The CDR3 loop reads CASSPSDIVSTDTQYF. The DNA of the CDR3 is TGTGCCAGCTCACCCTCGGACATCGTTAGCACAGATACGCAGTATTTT. The rearrangement links TRBV18 to TRBJ2-3; TRBD1 might be the D (5 bases). The V and J ends lost 3 bases and 0 bases respectively, with 13 bases between them. There are 16 residues in the CDR3. Germline V gives CDR1 KGHSH, CDR2 LQKENI.

A word on this clone: The missing conserved phenylalanine or tryptophan at the end of this CDR3 makes a read error likely. It is unclear where the CDR3 begins or ends on the DNA, so no DNA is shown, and the CDR3 is as TCRdb lists it. The V and J genes are TRBV29-1 and TRBJ2-7; the table's D call of TRBD2 was not tested on the DNA. The length of the CDR3 is 10 amino acids, counting both ends. Germline CDR1 and CDR2: SQVTM and ANQGSEA. This chain's CDR3 is CSVDPPSGDL.

This chain's CDR3 is CASSLRGGLETQYF. The CDR3, as DNA: TGCGCCAGCAGCTTGCGGGGAGGGTTGGAGACCCAGTACTTC. The rearrangement links TRBV5-1 to TRBJ2-5; 7 bases are shared with TRBD2. Germline V CDR1 and CDR2: SGHRS, YFSETQ. There are 14 residues in the CDR3. Trimming removed 1 base from V and 5 bases from J; junction bases left unmatched: 5. Complete variable domain (other parts from reference TRBV5-1 and TRBJ2-5): KAGVTQTPRYLIKTRGQQVTLSCSPISGHRSVSWYQQTPGQGLQFLFEYFSETQRNKGNFPGRFSGRQFSNSRSEMNVSTLELGDSALYLCASSLRGGLETQYFGPGTRLLVL.

This chain joins TRBV6-6 and TRBJ2-5, with 8 nucleotides matching TRBD1. V trimming: 5 bases; J trimming: 5 bases; junction bases outside the gene matches: 31. The CDR3 consists of 22 residues. The germline V gene has CDR1 MNHNY and CDR2 SVGAGI (reference sequence). CDR3 loop: CASSLYGSQTGAAFAPGETQYF. DNA for the CDR3: TGTGCCAGCAGTCTATACGGCTCCCAGACAGGGGCTGCGTTTGCCCCGGGGGAGACCCAGTACTTC.